This T cell receptor (beta chain) was recovered during a study of metastatic and nonmetastatic thyroid tumors (TCRdb year 2020). For the wider study: Repertoires from peripheral blood and from tumor or nodule tissue samples of malignant and benign thyroid patients were compared. The paper as a whole reports these results and caveats: In both blood and tumor samples, TCR beta diversity was reported to be significantly higher in malignant tumors than in benign nodules.

Relative to germline, V is missing 1 base and J is missing 5 bases, with 4 bases of the junction outside any gene match. CDR1 is given as SGHAT and CDR2 as FQNNGV, both from the germline V gene. The CDR3, cysteine through phenylalanine, is 14 amino acids long. This entry keeps only the CDR3 DNA: 42 bases, framed from base 1. No patient had received any treatment before thyroid surgery. Using T-cell receptor beta sequencing, the researchers looked back retrospectively at clinical samples from patients, gathered between about 2011 and 2019. The library was prepared using PCR. The listed sequencing device is Illumina HiSeq 4000. High-throughput sequencing was used to profile the TCR beta-chain CDR3 region of each patient. In the source study's methods: Drawing on CDR3 differences between clinicopathological groups, the researchers built a classifier meant to tell apart patients with distant-metastatic papillary thyroid cancer. The Shannon index was used to assess repertoire diversity, and the Morisita-Horn index was used to assess tumor-blood repertoire similarity. The raw public data were reprocessed by TCRdb itself: fastp quality trimming at Q25, MiXCR clonotype calling, in-frame beta chains only. TCRdb, not the authors, supplied the V and J calls. Across this sample there are some 30,000 clones, with 30% to 40% seen only once. Roughly 15% of the sample is taken by the ten largest.

As for this clone: The clone's antigen remains unknown. The sample holds no much larger clone one base away, and base qualities are not on file.

The specimen was tumor tissue. The V and J genes are TRBV11-2 and TRBJ2-7, with TRBD2 matching 8 junction bases. This TCR came from a female donor with papillary thyroid cancer or a benign thyroid nodule (not recorded which). Some clones in this sample may be carry-over from other donors' samples. In nucleotides, the sequence is TGTGCCAGCAGCTTAGCGGGAGGGTACCACGAGCAGTACTTC. Its protein reads: CASSLAGGYHEQYF.